One T cell receptor (beta chain) is described in this entry. This clonotype occurred a few times. Its antigen is not yet known. One base away there is no much larger clone; base qualities are not given. This record comes from a study of blood T cells in healthy people across ages (dated by TCRdb to about 2015). Broadly, across the study: In model experiments, template switching captured about one uniquely barcoded TCR beta cDNA molecule for every two T cells. The study measured age-related changes in TCR beta repertoire diversity using deep sequencing normalized with unique cDNA molecular identifiers. Four age groups were formed from the donors: young (average approximately 15 years), middle-aged (approximately 40), aged (about 62) and long-lived (around 82). To avoid experimental bias, donors of different ages were randomly spread across the sequencing lanes. Using the same blood draw, the study looked at two additional independent replicas of 1 million unique cDNA reads for two donors, one aged 18 to 30 and the other aged 80 or older.

Libraries were made using 5' RACE. Instrument on record: Illumina HiSeq 2500. A second PCR of about 6 to 12 cycles was run with a J-beta primer mix and a sample-barcoded 5' primer. Each TCR beta cDNA molecule received a unique molecular identifier from a template-switch 5' adaptor carrying 12 random nucleotides. At least 2.5 million CDR3-containing paired-end reads were obtained from each sample. The Mint cDNA synthesis kit, primed by a TRBC-specific oligonucleotide, was used to synthesize first-strand cDNA from all RNA. Following uracil-DNA glycosylase treatment, a first 18-cycle PCR with universal primers M1SS and BC2_uni_R was performed on all cDNA. Processing in the source paper ran as follows. For normalization, 1 million high-quality reads were randomly selected from each sample, with every read carrying a distinct molecular identifier. Reads with shared molecular identifiers were discarded instead of being binned into consensus sequences. MiTCR, set to a Q25 quality threshold and the strictest error-elimination algorithm, was used for CDR3 identification, clonotype clustering and error correction. A nonparametric unseen species model using Euler transformation provided a lower-bound estimate of total TCR beta diversity. The public reads were reprocessed in TCRdb via fastp at Q25 and MiXCR, keeping in-frame beta chains. Rows merge per CDR3 protein into single entries with the most common DNA and genes. In this record, the V and J calls reflect TCRdb's handling and not the investigators' own analysis. Within this sample are 700,000 to 950,000 distinct CDR3 sequences, with roughly 64% of them counted one time only. The biggest ten clones account for approximately 20% of the sample.

V is pared back by 6 bases and J by 3 bases, with 18 bases lying between the germline termini. CDR3 length: 15 amino acids, cysteine to phenylalanine. Only CDR3 DNA is held: 45 bases, read in frame from base 1. As encoded in the germline V gene, CDR1 is MNHEY while CDR2 is SVGAGI. Broad study findings and their caveats: Compared with the aged group, more naive CD4+ T cells, fewer expanded clones and increased TCR diversity were shown by the long-lived group, suggesting age selection. Because the CMV infection status of the donors was unknown, age-related changes in expanded clonotypes may potentially have been confounded. Observed TCR beta diversity per million T cells fell roughly linearly with age, and a significant reduction was already apparent by age about 43. Because profiling used bulk unsorted PBMCs, naive and antigen-experienced compartments could not be compared conclusively. Estimates of total diversity based on one million sequenced T cells were considered lower bounds and underestimates. There was a strong correlation between observed TCR beta diversity and the percentage of naive T cells measured by flow cytometry.

Systemically healthy Caucasian individuals from Russia, 39 in total and aged about 6 to 95 years, were included as donors. Around 10 milliliters of peripheral blood were drawn from each donor into EDTA-treated Vacutainer tubes. Ficoll-Paque density-gradient centrifugation was used to isolate PBMCs, with at least 7 million obtained per sample. Total RNA, at least 5 micrograms per sample, was extracted from PBMCs with Trizol reagent. Naive CD45RAhigh/CD27high T cell percentages were measured by flow cytometry on a PBMC aliquot from every donor. This sequence was found in a man aged 25 to 40 in good health. The sequenced sample consisted of blood. The V and J genes are TRBV6-5 and TRBJ2-7, and TRBD2 may be the D gene, going by 5 matching bases. The bases are TGTGCCAGCAGCCCCCTCCGAGGGAGAGACTACGAGCAGTACTTC. It codes for CASSPLRGRDYEQYF.